A single sample is the source of the 31 T cell receptor beta chains below, sequenced in a study of T-cell memory formation after mild COVID-19. Each CDR3 protein gets one entry after TCRdb re-called the 5' RACE reads with MiXCR. The sample has 200,000 or so distinct CDR3 sequences, roughly 16% seen once. Sequenced: PBMCs or a T cell subset sorted from them (not recorded which). The receptors stem from an adult woman who had mild COVID-19 (a few samples of this study predate the infection). Cell type and time point are not known.

The chain combines TRBV7-9 with TRBJ2-7; D may be TRBD2 (6 bases). The V and J ends lost 0 bases and 0 bases respectively, with 9 bases between them. In germline, CDR1 is SEHNR, CDR2 FQNEAQ (reference sequence). The CDR3 sequence is 15 residues long. CDR3 residues: CASSLAGLHSYEQYF. The DNA of the CDR3 is TGTGCCAGCAGCTTAGCGGGACTTCACTCCTACGAGCAGTACTTC.

The V call is TRBV30, the J call TRBJ1-5; 8 nucleotides line up with TRBD1. The CDR3 is made up of 14 amino acids. J gave up 6 bases and V 1 base, and 5 bases lay outside the gene matches. Germline CDR1 and CDR2: GTSNPN and SVGIG (reference sequence). CDR3 DNA sequence: TGTGCCTGGAGTGCTGACAGGGGAAGTCAGCCCCAGCATTTT. This sequence encodes CAWSADRGSQPQHF.

In this sample, this clonotype turned up a few times. This chain uses TRBV6-6 with TRBJ1-6; unclear D gene. Trimming removed 5 bases at V and 0 bases at J, with 14 bases between. Germline loops: CDR1 MNHNY, CDR2 SVGAGI (reference sequence). The CDR3 sequence is 17 residues long. CDR3 nucleotide sequence: TGTGCCAGCAGTCTAACTCGTGGTAGCTCCTATAATTCACCCCTCCACTTT. Translation gives CASSLTRGSSYNSPLHF.

Only a few counts were recorded for this clonotype. This rearrangement joins TRBV7-2 to TRBJ2-3; D ambiguous. Trimming cost V 1 base and J 1 base, with 12 bases left between them. The CDR3 sequence is 16 residues long. Per germline, CDR1 SGHTA and CDR2 FQGNSA. CDR3 loop: CASSLVNYYRTDTQYF. The CDR3 DNA is TGTGCCAGCAGCTTAGTCAATTATTACCGCACAGATACGCAGTATTTT.

This clonotype was counted only a few times. The rearrangement uses TRBV10-3 and TRBJ2-7; 11 nucleotides match TRBD2. The CDR3 extends over 14 amino acids. Germline loops: CDR1 ENHRY, CDR2 SYGVKD. J was trimmed by 3 bases and V by 6 bases; bases with no gene match: 4. CDR3 residues: CAIRETSGVYEQYF. The CDR3 region has the DNA TGTGCCATCAGAGAGACTAGCGGGGTCTACGAGCAGTACTTC.

The rearrangement joins TRBV12-3 or TRBV12-4 to TRBJ1-3, with 7 bases lining up with TRBD1. J gave up 0 bases and V 4 bases, and 15 bases lay outside the gene matches. This CDR3 region has 19 residues. CDR3 region: CASSSQGTLSPISGNTIYF. The CDR3 DNA follows: TGTGCCAGCAGTTCACAGGGGACGCTTTCCCCGATCTCTGGAAACACCATATATTTT.

This clonotype was counted a few times. The chain employs TRBV20-1 and TRBJ2-1; TRBD2 aligns across 13 bases. Germline lookup yields CDR1 DFQATT and CDR2 SNEGSKA (reference sequence). Trimming removed 6 bases from V and 8 bases from J; junction bases left unmatched: 7. The CDR3 is 14 residues long. The CDR3 DNA is TGCAGTGCCCTAGGGACTAGCGGGAACGATGAGCAGTTCTTC. Amino acids: CSALGTSGNDEQFF.

The rearrangement joins TRBV6-5 to TRBJ2-5; either TRBD1 or TRBD2 may fit D (5 bases each). The germline V gene encodes CDR1 MNHEY and CDR2 SVGAGI. CDR3 size: 14 residues. V was pared by 6 bases and J by 8 bases, with 19 bases between. The CDR3 DNA sequence: TGTGCCAGCAGCCGGGACGGCTCCCCGATTACCCAGTACTTC. This sequence encodes CASSRDGSPITQYF.

This clonotype came up many times. This chain links TRBV12-3 or TRBV12-4 with TRBJ1-5; tentative D call: TRBD1 (5 bases). V lost 2 bases and J lost 5, with 7 bases in between. The CDR3 has 13 residues. CDR3 protein: CASSLRDYQPQHF. CDR3 DNA: TGTGCCAGCAGTTTAAGGGACTATCAGCCCCAGCATTTT.

This clonotype has a count of ten or more. The rearrangement joins TRBV7-2 to TRBJ2-5; D not resolved. Germline V gene lookup returns CDR1 SGHTA and CDR2 FQGNSA. The CDR3 length is 13 residues. V was cut by 3 bases and J by 4 bases, with 9 bases left in between. CDR3 region: CASSFSVLETQYF. The CDR3 DNA is TGTGCCAGCAGCTTTTCAGTCCTAGAGACCCAGTACTTC.

By frequency in the sample, this clonotype is medium-sized. V usage is TRBV12-3 or TRBV12-4 and J usage is TRBJ2-5; 7 nucleotides align to TRBD1. The CDR3 has 14 amino acids. Losses at the gene ends were 0 bases for V and 3 bases for J; bases not matched to a gene: 1. The CDR3 DNA reads TGTGCCAGCAGTTTAGCGGACAGGAAAGAGACCCAGTACTTC. It yields the protein CASSLADRKETQYF.

This clonotype has just a few counts. This chain connects TRBV18 to TRBJ1-1; TRBD1 might be the D (6 bases). With 3 bases removed from V and 4 bases from J, the gap between germline ends came to 18 bases. CDR3 length: 16 amino acids. The V gene's germline CDR1 is KGHSH and CDR2 LQKENI. In DNA, the CDR3 is TGTGCCAGCTCACCGAACGACCCGGGAGGGGGCACTGAAGCTTTCTTT. It encodes CASSPNDPGGGTEAFF.

The sample holds a few counts of this clonotype. The rearrangement uses TRBV7-9 and TRBJ1-2, with TRBD1 matching 7 bases. The V segment lost 3 bases and the J segment 4 bases; nucleotides outside the gene matches: 8. The CDR3 runs to 15 residues. The germline gives CDR1 SEHNR, CDR2 FQNEAQ (reference sequence). In DNA, the CDR3 is TGTGCCAGCAGCTTCCTTGAGGACAGGCCCTATGGCTACACCTTC. Amino acid sequence: CASSFLEDRPYGYTF.

This clonotype was seen only a few times. The V gene is TRBV12-3 or TRBV12-4, the J gene TRBJ2-7, with D perhaps matching TRBD1 (6 bases). Between the trimmed V and J ends, which lost 7 bases and 2 bases, there was a span of 15 bases. The CDR3 contains 14 residues. CDR3 sequence reads: CASTLGQNTYEQYF. The CDR3 DNA reads as TGTGCCAGCACCCTCGGACAGAACACCTACGAGCAGTACTTC.

J is TRBJ2-5 and V is TRBV6-5; 8 bases fit TRBD1. Germline lookup yields CDR1 MNHEY and CDR2 SVGAGI. The CDR3 has 15 amino acids. The J segment lost 6 bases and the V segment lost 4 bases, leaving 10 bases of the junction unmatched. The chain's CDR3 is CASSSIGQGGKTQYF. The CDR3 DNA is TGTGCCAGCAGTTCGATAGGACAGGGTGGAAAGACCCAGTACTTC.

This clonotype was counted a few times. The CDR3 protein is CSARDHGRGLIGYEQYF. Written as DNA, the CDR3 is TGCAGTGCTAGAGATCACGGCAGGGGGCTTATCGGGTACGAGCAGTACTTC. The chain has TRBV20-1 and TRBJ2-7; 8 nucleotides align to TRBD1. The CDR3 covers 17 residues. Germline CDR1 and CDR2: DFQATT and SNEGSKA (reference sequence). V shed 0 bases and J 4 bases; nucleotides not matched to a gene: 14.

This clonotype was counted a few times. This rearrangement joins TRBV24-1 to TRBJ2-1, with 7 bases matching TRBD1. CDR1 and CDR2 from the germline V gene are KGHDR and SFDVKD. V gave up 4 bases and J gave up 4 bases; unmatched junction bases: 3. The CDR3 sequence is 14 residues long. The CDR3 DNA reads as TGTGCCACCAGTGAGACGGGACAGTACAATGAGCAGTTCTTC. Translation gives CATSETGQYNEQFF.

The table lists this clonotype with a few counts. The chain is built from TRBV20-1 and TRBJ1-6, with 8 nucleotides matching TRBD1. CDR1 is DFQATT and CDR2 is SNEGSKA in the germline V gene (reference sequence). J lost 12 bases, V lost 8 bases, and 6 bases had no gene match. There are 11 residues in the CDR3. CDR3 DNA: TGCAGTACAAAACAGGGGGGACCCCTCCACTTT. Amino acids: CSTKQGGPLHF.

J is TRBJ2-1 and V is TRBV29-1; D tentatively reads TRBD1 or TRBD2 (6 bases each). The germline gives CDR1 SQVTM, CDR2 ANQGSEA. V gave up 2 bases and J gave up 6 bases, with 11 bases separating them. CDR3 length equals 13 residues. CDR3 nucleotides: TGCAGCGTTGAAAAGGGGGGCGGCAATGAGCAGTTCTTC. Residues: CSVEKGGGNEQFF.

This clonotype showed up many times. The CDR3 nucleotides are TGTGCCAGCAGTTTGCGGGCGGGGGGAGTCACCGGGGAGCTGTTTTTT. Translated, it gives CASSLRAGGVTGELFF. The V gene is TRBV12-3 or TRBV12-4, the J gene TRBJ2-2; the match to TRBD2 covers 8 bases. The CDR3 consists of 16 residues. Trimming removed 3 bases from V and 4 bases from J; junction bases left unmatched: 7.

Only a few counts were recorded for this clonotype. This chain connects TRBV4-1 to TRBJ2-3; D is undetermined. Between the trimmed V and J ends, which lost 1 base and 3 bases, there was a span of 8 bases. The germline V gene has CDR1 MGHRA and CDR2 YSYEKL. The CDR3 spans 14 residues. CDR3 amino acids: CASSQVLPTDTQYF. As DNA, the CDR3 is TGCGCCAGCAGCCAAGTCCTACCGACAGATACGCAGTATTTT.

The chain is built from TRBV2 and TRBJ1-1; D may be TRBD1 (6 bases). Germline assignment: CDR1 SNHLY and CDR2 FYNNEI. V was pared by 6 bases and J by 4 bases, with 18 bases between. The CDR3 extends over 15 amino acids. CDR3 sequence reads: CASSAHPLGGTEAFF. In DNA, the CDR3 is TGTGCCAGCAGCGCCCACCCACTAGGGGGCACTGAAGCTTTCTTT.

The V gene is TRBV12-3 or TRBV12-4, the J gene TRBJ1-1; D perhaps matches TRBD1 (5 bases). CDR3 size: 15 residues. Trimming removed 5 bases from V and 5 bases from J, with 18 bases in between. The CDR3 DNA reads as TGTGCCAGCAGTGAAATGGGGACCGCTGGGACTGAAGCTTTCTTT. This codes for CASSEMGTAGTEAFF.

This clonotype has a handful of counts. This chain connects TRBV20-1 to TRBJ2-7; 11 bases fit TRBD2. Germline loops: CDR1 DFQATT, CDR2 SNEGSKA (reference sequence). The CDR3 totals 15 residues. The ends lost 1 base at V and 7 bases at J; junction bases unmatched: 9. The DNA of the CDR3 is TGCAGTGCTAGAGCCACAAACCTAGCGGGAGGTGAGCAGTACTTC. Translated: CSARATNLAGGEQYF.

In its sample, this clonotype was seen a few times. V is TRBV20-1 and J is TRBJ2-6; TRBD1 might be the D (5 bases). Germline V gene lookup returns CDR1 DFQATT and CDR2 SNEGSKA (reference sequence). The CDR3 consists of 14 residues. V dropped 6 bases and J dropped 0 bases, with 9 bases sitting between them. The CDR3 here is CSARASSGANVLTF. In DNA form, the CDR3 reads TGCAGTGCCAGGGCCAGCTCTGGGGCCAACGTCCTGACTTTC.

This clonotype was observed a handful of times. V is TRBV12-3 or TRBV12-4 and J is TRBJ1-1, with D unresolved. The V gene lost 6 bases and the J gene lost 0 bases, with 5 bases spanning the gap. This CDR3 comprises 12 residues. The CDR3 nucleotides are TGTGCCAGCAGGGTATTGAACACTGAAGCTTTCTTT. Translated, it gives CASRVLNTEAFF.

CDR3 in amino acids: CASSSTSRQGAADTQYF. CDR3 bases: TGCGCCAGCAGCTCTACAAGCCGGCAGGGGGCCGCAGATACGCAGTATTTT. The chain couples TRBV4-1 to TRBJ2-3, with 8 positions matching TRBD1. This CDR3 region has 17 residues. Germline CDR1 MGHRA, CDR2 YSYEKL. The V segment lost 5 bases and the J segment 4 bases; nucleotides outside the gene matches: 14.

This clonotype was observed a few times. V is TRBV5-1 and J is TRBJ1-1; 9 positions match TRBD1. Looked up from germline, CDR1 is SGHRS and CDR2 is YFSETQ. The J segment lost 7 bases and the V segment lost 6 bases, leaving 10 bases of the junction unmatched. This CDR3 contains 14 residues. This CDR3 reads CASNRDRATREAFF. CDR3 DNA sequence: TGCGCCAGCAACCGGGACAGGGCCACCCGTGAAGCTTTCTTT.

This clonotype was seen more than once but under ten times. The chain joins TRBV7-2 to TRBJ2-5, with D perhaps matching TRBD1 (5 bases). This CDR3 contains 17 residues. Germline V lookup: CDR1 SGHTA, CDR2 FQGNSA. Between the trimmed V and J ends, which lost 7 bases and 0 bases, there was a span of 21 bases. The CDR3 bases are TGTGCCAGCACCCCGACCCGATGGACAACATACCAAGAGACCCAGTACTTC. This codes for CASTPTRWTTYQETQYF.

This clonotype was seen more than once but under ten times. The chain links TRBV2 to TRBJ1-1; 9 positions agree with TRBD1. The CDR3 extends over 14 amino acids. The trim removed 6 bases at V and 7 bases at J, leaving 9 bases unmatched. CDR1 and CDR2 from the germline V gene are SNHLY and FYNNEI. CDR3 sequence reads: CASRGTGPGDEAFF. The CDR3 DNA sequence: TGTGCCAGCAGGGGGACAGGGCCAGGGGATGAAGCTTTCTTT.

This clonotype was seen at least ten times. This chain uses TRBV11-2 with TRBJ2-2; 7 bases are shared with TRBD1. This CDR3 has 17 amino acids. Germline lookup yields CDR1 SGHAT and CDR2 FQNNGV. V dropped 2 bases and J dropped 4; count of bases not matched to a gene: 10. In DNA, the CDR3 is TGTGCCAGCAGCTTAAGTCGCGACAGGGTGCGCACCGGGGAGCTGTTTTTT. It codes for CASSLSRDRVRTGELFF. Looking up the rest from reference TRBV11-2 and TRBJ2-2 gives the full variable domain: EAGVAQSPRYKIIEKRQSVAFWCNPISGHATLYWYQQILGQGPKLLIQFQNNGVVDDSQLPKDRFSAERLKGVDSTLKIQPAKLEDSAVYLCASSLSRDRVRTGELFFGEGSRLTVL.